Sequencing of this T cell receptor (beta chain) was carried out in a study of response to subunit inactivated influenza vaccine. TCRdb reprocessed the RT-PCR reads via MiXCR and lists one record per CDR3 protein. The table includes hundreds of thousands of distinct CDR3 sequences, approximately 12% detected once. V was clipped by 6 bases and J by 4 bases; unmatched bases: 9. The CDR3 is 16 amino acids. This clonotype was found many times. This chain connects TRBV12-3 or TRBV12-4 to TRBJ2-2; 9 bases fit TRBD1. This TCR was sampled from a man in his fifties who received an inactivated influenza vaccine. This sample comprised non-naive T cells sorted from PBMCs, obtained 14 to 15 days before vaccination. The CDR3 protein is CASRTGGRRGTGELFF. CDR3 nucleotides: TGTGCCAGCAGGACAGGGGGAAGAAGGGGCACCGGGGAGCTGTTTTTT.